The 19 T cell receptor beta chains below all came from one sample that was sequenced in a study of early T cells in non-severe SARS-CoV-2 infection. MiXCR, applied by TCRdb to the 5' RACE reads, yields one record per CDR3 protein. Here the sample spans approximately 70,000 distinct CDR3 sequences, about an eighth being singletons. What was sequenced was whole blood. All receptors derive from an adult who was a healthcare worker with PCR-confirmed SARS-CoV-2 infection or an uninfected control (not recorded which).

The chain uses TRBV11-2 and TRBJ2-7; 11 bases map to TRBD2. V shed 5 bases and J 0 bases; nucleotides not matched to a gene: 6. The CDR3 has 16 amino acids. Germline assignment: CDR1 SGHAT and CDR2 FQNNGV. The CDR3, as DNA: TGTGCCAGCAGCGACCCTAGCGGGGGGTTCTCCTACGAGCAGTACTTC. Its protein is CASSDPSGGFSYEQYF.

The chain joins TRBV4-3 to TRBJ2-1, with TRBD2 matching over 11 bases. CDR3 length: 16 residues. Per germline, CDR1 LGHNA and CDR2 YSLEER. V shed 0 bases and J 4 bases; nucleotides not matched to a gene: 2. CDR3 region: CASSQDTSGGYNEQFF. CDR3 nucleotide sequence: TGCGCCAGCAGCCAAGATACTAGCGGGGGATACAATGAGCAGTTCTTC.

At least ten counts were recorded for this clonotype. V and J are TRBV7-3 and TRBJ2-2; TRBD1 matches at 8 bases. The length of the CDR3 is 17 residues. After removal of 1 base from V and 0 bases from J, the junction contained 4 bases not matched to a gene. The germline V gene encodes CDR1 SGHTA and CDR2 FQGTGA. The CDR3 nucleotides are TGTGCCAGCAGCTTAAGAACGACAGGGGCGAACACCGGGGAGCTGTTTTTT. It is translated as CASSLRTTGANTGELFF.

This rearrangement joins TRBV4-3 to TRBJ2-1, with D tentatively TRBD2 (6 bases). The CDR3 totals 13 residues. Trimming removed 3 bases at V and 13 bases at J, with 16 bases between. The germline CDR1 and CDR2 sequences are LGHNA and YSLEER. The CDR3 reads CASSQRDFGTQFF. The CDR3 region has the DNA TGCGCCAGCAGCCAGAGGGATTTTGGGACTCAGTTCTTC.

The V gene is TRBV4-2, the J gene TRBJ2-5, with no clear D. Germline CDR1 is LGHNA and CDR2 is YNFKEQ. This CDR3 is 15 amino acids long. The germline V and J ends were trimmed by 0 bases and 7 bases, with 15 bases remaining between them. This chain's CDR3 is CASSQEVRPLGTQYF. The CDR3 DNA is TGTGCCAGCAGCCAAGAAGTCAGGCCCCTTGGGACCCAGTACTTC.

This clonotype was seen many times. The gene calls are TRBV20-1 and TRBJ1-1, with D hard to call. Germline V gene data show CDR1 as DFQATT and CDR2 as SNEGSKA (reference sequence). Trimming stripped 3 bases from V and 4 bases from J, with 6 bases between. The CDR3 runs 11 residues. Here the CDR3 DNA reads TGCAGTGCTAGGGAGAGCACTGAAGCTTTCTTT. Protein product: CSARESTEAFF.

Comments on this clonotype: A much more abundant neighbour one base away suggests this may be a read error. This chain joins TRBV21-1 and TRBJ2-7; the table's D call, TRBD1, has no DNA check behind it. TRBV21-1 is a listed pseudogene. The CDR3 spans 14 residues. The CDR3 loop reads CASSSRDRGREQYF. As DNA, the CDR3 is TGTGCCAGCAGCTCCCGGGACAGGGGAAGGGAGCAGTACTTC.

The genes are TRBV19 and TRBJ2-7; possible D gene TRBD2, 6 bases. CDR1 LNHDA and CDR2 SQIVND come from the germline V gene (reference sequence). Between the trimmed V and J ends, which lost 5 bases and 7 bases, there was a span of 15 bases. There are 13 residues in the CDR3. This CDR3 is CASSERSAGEQYF. The CDR3 nucleotides are TGTGCCAGTAGTGAACGGTCGGCGGGGGAGCAGTACTTC.

This clonotype has ten or more counts. V usage is TRBV18 and J usage is TRBJ2-1; no reliable D call. Germline loops: CDR1 KGHSH, CDR2 LQKENI. The CDR3 is 12 amino acids. Trimming stripped 8 bases from V and 5 bases from J, with 10 bases between. The CDR3 sequence is CASMAGDNEQFF. The CDR3 region has the DNA TGTGCCAGCATGGCAGGAGACAATGAGCAGTTCTTC.

The chain employs TRBV5-1 and TRBJ2-1; D is uncertain. Trimming took off 4 bases at V and 6 bases at J, with 17 bases between the two ends. CDR1 SGHRS and CDR2 YFSETQ come from the germline V gene. This CDR3 is 15 amino acids long. The CDR3 here is CASSPNEARGNEQFF. CDR3 coding DNA: TGCGCCAGCAGCCCAAATGAGGCAAGAGGCAATGAGCAGTTCTTC.

The J gene is TRBJ1-1, the V gene TRBV29-1; D not certain. The CDR3 spans 11 residues. Trimming removed 4 bases from V and 6 bases from J, with 9 bases in between. CDR1 and CDR2 from the germline V gene are SQVTM and ANQGSEA. Written as DNA, the CDR3 is TGCAGCGTTGTCGGAAGGTCTGAAGCTTTCTTT. It encodes CSVVGRSEAFF.

The chain links TRBV6-1 to TRBJ2-5; no clear D. The CDR3 spans 14 residues. From germline, CDR1 is MNHNS and CDR2 SASEGT. V was pared by 5 bases and J by 1 base, with 11 bases between. Written as DNA, the CDR3 is TGTGCCAGCAGTAGACGGACGCCCCAAGAGACCCAGTACTTC. Translation: CASSRRTPQETQYF.

This clonotype was observed many times. The V gene is TRBV2, the J gene TRBJ2-1, with D perhaps matching TRBD2 (5 bases). From germline, CDR1 is SNHLY and CDR2 FYNNEI. CDR3 length: 15 amino acids. The ends were cut back, 3 bases at V and 10 bases at J, with 19 bases in the middle. DNA of the CDR3: TGTGCCAGCAGTGAGGACTCCTCTTGGGTTGAGGAGCAGTTCTTC. Translation: CASSEDSSWVEEQFF.

This clonotype was seen at least ten times. The V call is TRBV7-6, the J call TRBJ2-3; 12 bases align to TRBD2. This CDR3 comprises 15 residues. Germline V gene lookup returns CDR1 SGHVS and CDR2 FNYEAQ. The V and J ends lost 5 bases and 6 bases, in that order; junction bases with no gene match: 6. The DNA for the CDR3 is TGTGCCAGCAGCGTGACTAGCGGGGGTGATGATACGCAGTATTTT. Its translation: CASSVTSGGDDTQYF. The entire variable domain, with the rest obtained from reference TRBV7-6 and TRBJ2-3, is as follows: GAGVSQSPRYKVTKRGQDVALRCDPISGHVSLYWYRQALGQGPEFLTYFNYEAQQDKSGLPNDRFSAERPEGSISTLTIQRTEQRDSAMYRCASSVTSGGDDTQYFGPGTRLTVL.

This clonotype was seen at least ten times. The chain links TRBV29-1 to TRBJ2-1; no firm D call. This CDR3 is built from 10 residues. The V end was cut by 6 bases, the J end by 10 bases, with 10 bases between. Germline CDR1 and CDR2: SQVTM and ANQGSEA. The chain's CDR3 is CSVAHLEQFF. In DNA form, the CDR3 reads TGCAGCGTAGCGCATCTGGAGCAGTTCTTC.

This clonotype appeared a few times. The CDR3 DNA reads as TGTGCCAGCAGCCTCAGCGAGTCGGGTTACGAGCAGTACTTC. It is translated as CASSLSESGYEQYF. The chain uses TRBV7-8 and TRBJ2-7; no reliable D call. This CDR3 has 14 amino acids. The germline V gene has CDR1 SGHVS and CDR2 FQNEAQ. The germline V and J ends were trimmed by 5 bases and 4 bases, with 15 bases remaining between them.

In its sample, this clonotype was seen a few times. The rearrangement joins TRBV7-8 to TRBJ2-2, with TRBD2 matching 8 bases. Germline loops: CDR1 SGHVS, CDR2 FQNEAQ. The CDR3 contains 19 residues. Trimming at V came to 7 bases and at J to 1 base, leaving 17 bases not matched to a gene. In DNA form, the CDR3 reads TGTGCCAGCACGAAAATCACACGGGGGCTAGCGGGGAACACCGGGGAGCTGTTTTTT. This gives the protein CASTKITRGLAGNTGELFF.

The rearrangement uses TRBV5-5 and TRBJ2-7, with a weak D call TRBD1 (7 bases). Germline assignment: CDR1 SGHKS and CDR2 YYEKEE (reference sequence). The CDR3 loop spans 14 amino acids. The germline V and J ends were trimmed by 3 bases and 2 bases, with 12 bases remaining between them. CDR3 DNA sequence: TGTGCCAGCAGCTCGACAGGGAGGCCCTACGAGCAGTACTTC. Translation gives CASSSTGRPYEQYF.

This clonotype was seen many times. The V call is TRBV3-1, the J call TRBJ1-1; no firm D call. Trimming pared 0 bases from V and 5 bases from J, leaving 10 bases between. Per the germline V gene, CDR1 is LGHDT and CDR2 is YNNKEL (reference sequence). This CDR3 region has 14 residues. CDR3: CASSQDIGATEAFF. The CDR3 DNA sequence: TGTGCCAGCAGCCAAGATATCGGAGCTACTGAAGCTTTCTTT.